Listed below are T cell receptor beta chains from one sample, sequenced in a study of Ad26.COV2.S vaccination and SARS-CoV-2 variants. The protocol was immunoSEQ multiplex PCR, while the TCRdb copy is restricted to in-frame clones and leaves out a portion. The table has around 300,000 clones, 85% to 90% seen once. Specimen: peripheral blood, collected in a trial of Ad26.COV2.S vaccine versus placebo. These receptors were obtained from a person aged 18-65 years who received the Ad26.COV2.S COVID-19 vaccine or a placebo. The CDR3 runs from the conserved cysteine through the conserved F or W. The D gene is left open where the match is weak. Clone sizes are given selectively: once, few, many, or a class where the clone is expanded.

D	size	J	V	DNA	CDR3
TRBD1	NA	TRBJ2-3	TRBV5-1	TGCGCCAGCAGCACGGGACAGGGGGTTCCACGGACAGATACGCAGTATTTT	CASSTGQGVPRTDTQYF
TRBD2	NA	TRBJ2-7	TRBV11-2	TGTGCCAGCAGCTCAACAACGAGCGGGGGTTCCTACGAGCAGTACTTC	CASSSTTSGGSYEQYF
NA	once	TRBJ1-1	TRBV2	TGTGCCAGCAACCTGGACGGGGGGAACACTGAAGCTTTCTTT	CASNLDGGNTEAFF
NA	NA	TRBJ2-7	TRBV18	TGTGCCAGCTCACCTATGGACTCCTACGAGCAGTACTTC	CASSPMDSYEQYF
TRBD2	once	TRBJ2-1	TRBV29-1	TGCAGCGTAGGAAGACTAGCGGCCTCCGATGAGCAGTTCTTC	CSVGRLAASDEQFF
NA	NA	TRBJ1-1	TRBV12-1	TGTGCCAGCAGCTTTGAGGTCCGCGAAGAGAGGGACACTGAAGCTTTCTTT	CASSFEVREERDTEAFF
TRBD2	NA	TRBJ2-1	TRBV5-1	TGCGCCAGCAGCTTGGATCGGAGCGGGATAAACAATGAGCAGTTCTTC	CASSLDRSGINNEQFF
TRBD1	few	TRBJ2-4	TRBV6-6	TGTGCCAGCAGTCCTGTGGGCCTACAGGGGCATTTGGACATTCAGTACTTC	CASSPVGLQGHLDIQYF
NA	NA	TRBJ2-7	TRBV9	TGTGCCAGCAGCGTAGAGGGGGTACCCTACGAGCAGTACTTC	CASSVEGVPYEQYF
NA	NA	TRBJ1-4	TRBV19	TGTGCCAGTAGCCCCCGGGCAACTAATGAAAAACTGTTTTTT	CASSPRATNEKLFF
NA	NA	TRBJ1-3	TRBV19	TGTGCCAGTAGAGTTTACTCTGGAAACACCATATATTTT	CASRVYSGNTIYF
TRBD2	NA	TRBJ2-1	TRBV12-5	TGTGCTAGTGGTTCCCCGGGACTAGCATGGGAGCAGTTCTTC	CASGSPGLAWEQFF
TRBD1	NA	TRBJ1-2	TRBV28	TGTGCCAGCAGTTTTAGGACAGGGACTAACTATGGCTACACCTTC	CASSFRTGTNYGYTF
NA	NA	TRBJ1-5	TRBV19	TGTGCCAGTAGTATAGATAGAGAGGGCAATCAGCCCCAGCATTTT	CASSIDREGNQPQHF
NA	NA	TRBJ1-1	TRBV2	TGTGCCAGCAGTCTAGGTAGGGGAGTTCTGAACACTGAAGCTTTCTTT	CASSLGRGVLNTEAFF
NA	NA	TRBJ1-1	TRBV6-1	TGTGCCAGCAGTGAGGGGACGAGAGGTGCGAACACTGAAGCTTTCTTT	CASSEGTRGANTEAFF
TRBD2	once	TRBJ2-7	TRBV27	TGTGCCAGCAGTTTAATGGCGGGAGGGAAGAACGAGCAGTACTTC	CASSLMAGGKNEQYF
NA	NA	TRBJ2-5	TRBV18	TGTGCCAGCTCCAGGGGCGCGGCTGTGGAGACCCAGTACTTC	CASSRGAAVETQYF
NA	NA	TRBJ2-2	TRBV5-1	TGCGCCAGCAGCCGGGGACACCGGGACACCGGGGAGCTGTTTTTT	CASSRGHRDTGELFF
NA	NA	TRBJ2-7	TRBV6-2/TRBV6-3	TGTGCCAGCAGCCAGGGGGGTCCCTACGAGCAGTACTTC	CASSQGGPYEQYF
TRBD2	once	TRBJ2-1	TRBV7-2	TGTGCCAGCAGCTTAGTGGCGGGGGGCAGGAGTGAGCAGTTCTTC	CASSLVAGGRSEQFF
NA	NA	TRBJ1-6	TRBV6-6	TGTGCCAGCAGTTACCTACCGGACTGGGAAAATTCACCCCTCCACTTT	CASSYLPDWENSPLHF
NA	once	TRBJ2-3	TRBV19	TGTGCCAGTAGCCCCGGGGGATACACAGATACGCAGTATTTT	CASSPGGYTDTQYF
NA	once	TRBJ2-1	TRBV3-1/TRBV3-2	TGTGCCAGCAGCCAAGCTTTGGAGTCGTACAATGAGCAGTTCTTC	CASSQALESYNEQFF
NA	few	TRBJ1-1	TRBV7-3	TGTGCCAGCAGCTTAGGGGGGTGGACTGAAGCTTTCTTT	CASSLGGWTEAFF
NA	NA	TRBJ2-1	TRBV19	TGTGCCAGTAGTGGATTACAGGGTTCTAGCTACAATGAGCAGTTCTTC	CASSGLQGSSYNEQFF
TRBD1	NA	TRBJ1-4	TRBV3-1/TRBV3-2	TGTGCCAGCAGCCACATAGGACAGGCGTCTATTAAGAAACTGTTTTTT	CASSHIGQASIKKLFF
TRBD1	NA	TRBJ2-7	TRBV5-8	TGTGCCAGCAGCTTGGGAACGCGTGCCAGGGGGTCTTACGAGCAGTACTTC	CASSLGTRARGSYEQYF
TRBD1	NA	TRBJ2-2	TRBV11-1	TGTGCCAGCAGCCCAGGGGGCTCGCACTACACCGGGGAGCTGTTTTTT	CASSPGGSHYTGELFF
NA	NA	TRBJ1-2	TRBV7-9	TGTGCCAGCAGCTCAGGGGATGGCTACACCTTC	CASSSGDGYTF
TRBD1	NA	TRBJ1-2	TRBV28	TGTGCCAGCAGTTTATTGGGACAGGTTAACTATGGCTACACCTTC	CASSLLGQVNYGYTF
TRBD1	NA	TRBJ1-2	TRBV29-1	TGCAGCGTCCGCCCCGGGACAGGCTATGGCTACACCTTC	CSVRPGTGYGYTF
NA	NA	TRBJ2-2	TRBV5-6	TGTGCCAGCAGCTTTTCCCCGGTTGGCACCGGGGAGCTGTTTTTT	CASSFSPVGTGELFF
NA	many	TRBJ1-5	TRBV10-1	TGCGCCAGCAGTGAGTCGAACCAGCCCCAGCATTTT	CASSESNQPQHF
NA	NA	TRBJ2-1	TRBV18	TGTGCCAGCTCATCCCGGAGAAACAATGAGCAGTTCTTC	CASSSRRNNEQFF
TRBD2	NA	TRBJ2-3	TRBV29-1	TGCAGCGTTGGACGGCGGCGGGAGGTGCCCGATACGCAGTATTTT	CSVGRRREVPDTQYF
NA	NA	TRBJ1-6	TRBV5-1	TGCGCCAGCAGCTTGGACTCAGGGGAAGTAAATTCACCCCTCCACTTT	CASSLDSGEVNSPLHF